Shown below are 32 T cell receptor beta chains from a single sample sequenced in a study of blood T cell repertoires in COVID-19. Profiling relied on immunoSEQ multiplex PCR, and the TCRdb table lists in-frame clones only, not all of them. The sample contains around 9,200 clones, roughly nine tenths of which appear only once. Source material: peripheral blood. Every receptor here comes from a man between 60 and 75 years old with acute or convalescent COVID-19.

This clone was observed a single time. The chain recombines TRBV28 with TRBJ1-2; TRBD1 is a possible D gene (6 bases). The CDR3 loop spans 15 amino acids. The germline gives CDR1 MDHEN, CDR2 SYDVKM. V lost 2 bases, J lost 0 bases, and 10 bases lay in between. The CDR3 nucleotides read TGTGCCAGCAGTTTAAAAGCAGGGGCTAACTATGGCTACACCTTC. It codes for CASSLKAGANYGYTF.

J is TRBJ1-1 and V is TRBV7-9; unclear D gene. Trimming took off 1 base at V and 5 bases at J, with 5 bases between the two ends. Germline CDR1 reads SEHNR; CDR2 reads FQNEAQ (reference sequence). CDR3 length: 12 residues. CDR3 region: CASSLGRTEAFF. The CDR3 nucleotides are TGTGCCAGCAGCTTAGGCCGGACTGAAGCTTTCTTT.

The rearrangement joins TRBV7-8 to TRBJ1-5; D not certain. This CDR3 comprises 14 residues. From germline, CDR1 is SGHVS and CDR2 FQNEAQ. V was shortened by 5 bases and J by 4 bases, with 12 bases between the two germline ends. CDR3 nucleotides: TGTGCCAGCAGCCGAATGTCGGGGAATCAGCCCCAGCATTTT. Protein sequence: CASSRMSGNQPQHF.

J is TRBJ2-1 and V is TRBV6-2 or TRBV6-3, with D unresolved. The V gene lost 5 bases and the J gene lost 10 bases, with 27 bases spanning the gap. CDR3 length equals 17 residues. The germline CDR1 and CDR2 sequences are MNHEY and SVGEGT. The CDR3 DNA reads TGTGCCAGCAGTACCGATACCGCTGGAGTTTCCAACGAAGAGCAGTTCTTC. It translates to CASSTDTAGVSNEEQFF.

CDR3 sequence reads: CASSSYRGHTGELFF. DNA for the CDR3: TGTGCCAGCAGCTCCTACAGGGGGCACACCGGGGAGCTGTTTTTT. The chain combines TRBV7-2 with TRBJ2-2, with 9 bases aligning to TRBD1. The germline V gene encodes CDR1 SGHTA and CDR2 FQGNSA. This CDR3 has 15 residues. J gave up 3 bases and V 4 bases, and 3 bases lay outside the gene matches.

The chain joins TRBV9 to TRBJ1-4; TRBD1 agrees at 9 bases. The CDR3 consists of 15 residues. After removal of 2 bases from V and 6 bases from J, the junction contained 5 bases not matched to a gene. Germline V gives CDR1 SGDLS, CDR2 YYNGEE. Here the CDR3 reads CASSVTGTGYEKLFF. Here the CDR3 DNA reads TGTGCCAGCAGCGTCACGGGGACAGGGTATGAAAAACTGTTTTTT.

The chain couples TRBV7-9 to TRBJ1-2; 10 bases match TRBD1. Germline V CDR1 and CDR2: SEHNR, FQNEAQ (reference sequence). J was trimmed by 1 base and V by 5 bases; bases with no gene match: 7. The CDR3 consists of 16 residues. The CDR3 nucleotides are TGTGCCAGCAGCCCCCGGACAGGGGGAGTTAACTATGGCTACACCTTC. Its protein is CASSPRTGGVNYGYTF.

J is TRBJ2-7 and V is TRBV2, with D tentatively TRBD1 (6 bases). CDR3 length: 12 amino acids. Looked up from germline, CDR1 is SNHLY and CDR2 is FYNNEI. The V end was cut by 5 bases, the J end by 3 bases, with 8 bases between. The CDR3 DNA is TGTGCCAGCAGTCTGACAGGCTACGAGCAGTACGTC. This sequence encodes CASSLTGYEQYV.

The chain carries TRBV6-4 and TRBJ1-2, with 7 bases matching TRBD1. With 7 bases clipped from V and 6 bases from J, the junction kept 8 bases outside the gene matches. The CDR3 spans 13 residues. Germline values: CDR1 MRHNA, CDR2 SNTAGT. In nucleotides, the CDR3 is TGTGCCAGCATCGGACAGGAGGTGGATGGCTACACCTTC. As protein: CASIGQEVDGYTF.

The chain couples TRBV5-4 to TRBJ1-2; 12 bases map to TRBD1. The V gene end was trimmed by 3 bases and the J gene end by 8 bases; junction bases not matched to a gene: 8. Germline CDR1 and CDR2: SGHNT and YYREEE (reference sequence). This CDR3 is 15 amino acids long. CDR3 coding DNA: TGTGCCAGCAGCTCCCCGGGACAGGGGGCGGAGGGCTACACCTTC. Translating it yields CASSSPGQGAEGYTF.

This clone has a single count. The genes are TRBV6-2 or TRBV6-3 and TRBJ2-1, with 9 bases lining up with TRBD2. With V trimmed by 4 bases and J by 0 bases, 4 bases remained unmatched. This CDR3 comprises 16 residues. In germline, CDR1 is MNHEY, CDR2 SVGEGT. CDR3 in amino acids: CASSSGSGGSYNEQFF. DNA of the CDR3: TGTGCCAGCAGTTCGGGTAGCGGGGGCTCCTACAATGAGCAGTTCTTC.

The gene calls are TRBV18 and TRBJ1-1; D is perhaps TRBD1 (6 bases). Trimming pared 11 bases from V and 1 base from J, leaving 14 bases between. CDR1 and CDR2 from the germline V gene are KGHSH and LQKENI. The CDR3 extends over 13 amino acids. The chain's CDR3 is CAGLGGQNTEAFF. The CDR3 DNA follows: TGTGCCGGACTCGGGGGGCAGAACACTGAAGCTTTCTTT.

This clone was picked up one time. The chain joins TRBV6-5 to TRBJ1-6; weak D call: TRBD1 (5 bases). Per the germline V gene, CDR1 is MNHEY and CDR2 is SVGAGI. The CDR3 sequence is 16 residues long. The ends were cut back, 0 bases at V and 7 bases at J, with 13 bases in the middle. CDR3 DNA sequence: TGTGCCAGCAGTTACTCGAATCAGGGAATAAATTCACCCCTCCACTTT. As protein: CASSYSNQGINSPLHF.

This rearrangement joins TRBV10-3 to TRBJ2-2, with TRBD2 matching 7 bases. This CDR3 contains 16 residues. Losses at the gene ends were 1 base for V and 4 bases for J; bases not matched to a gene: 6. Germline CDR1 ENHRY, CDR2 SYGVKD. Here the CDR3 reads CAISEFGGGGTGELFF. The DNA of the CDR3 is TGTGCCATCAGTGAGTTTGGCGGGGGAGGCACCGGGGAGCTGTTTTTT.

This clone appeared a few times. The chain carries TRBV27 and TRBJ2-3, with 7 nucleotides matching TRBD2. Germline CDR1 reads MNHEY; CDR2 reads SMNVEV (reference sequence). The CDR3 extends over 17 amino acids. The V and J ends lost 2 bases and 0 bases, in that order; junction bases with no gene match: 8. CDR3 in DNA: TGTGCCAGCAGTTTAGACCAGCGGGGTGCTAGCACAGATACGCAGTATTTT. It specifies CASSLDQRGASTDTQYF.

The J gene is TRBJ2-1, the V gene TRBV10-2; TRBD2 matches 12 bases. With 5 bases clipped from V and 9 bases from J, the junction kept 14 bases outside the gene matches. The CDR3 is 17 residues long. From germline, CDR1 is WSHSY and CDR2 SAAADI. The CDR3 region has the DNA TGCGCCAGCAGTAGGATCGGAAAGACTAGCGGGAGCACTGAGCAGTTCTTC. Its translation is CASSRIGKTSGSTEQFF.

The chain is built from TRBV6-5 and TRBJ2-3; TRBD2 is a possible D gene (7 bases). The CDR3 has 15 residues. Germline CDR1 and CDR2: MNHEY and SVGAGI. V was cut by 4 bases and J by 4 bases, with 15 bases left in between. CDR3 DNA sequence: TGTGCCAGCAGTTTGGGGGGGGGCACCGCAGATACGCAGTATTTT. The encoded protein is CASSLGGGTADTQYF.

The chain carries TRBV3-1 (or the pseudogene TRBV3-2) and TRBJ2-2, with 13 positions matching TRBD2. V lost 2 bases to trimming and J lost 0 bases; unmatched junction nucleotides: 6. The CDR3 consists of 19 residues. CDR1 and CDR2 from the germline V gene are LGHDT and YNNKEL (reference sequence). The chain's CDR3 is CASSQRRLAGGPNTGELFF. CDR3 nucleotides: TGTGCCAGCAGCCAACGGAGACTAGCGGGGGGACCGAACACCGGGGAGCTGTTTTTT.

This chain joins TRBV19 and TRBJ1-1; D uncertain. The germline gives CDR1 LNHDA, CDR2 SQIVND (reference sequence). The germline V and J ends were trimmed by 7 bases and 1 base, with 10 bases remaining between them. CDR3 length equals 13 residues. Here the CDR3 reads CASTRERNTEAFF. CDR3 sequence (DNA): TGTGCCAGTACCCGCGAAAGGAACACTGAAGCTTTCTTT.

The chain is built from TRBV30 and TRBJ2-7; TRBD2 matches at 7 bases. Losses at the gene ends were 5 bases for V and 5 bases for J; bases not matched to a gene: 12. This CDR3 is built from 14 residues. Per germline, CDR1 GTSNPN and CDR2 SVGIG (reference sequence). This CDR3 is CAWANSGLGDEQYF. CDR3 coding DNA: TGTGCCTGGGCTAATAGCGGGCTAGGGGACGAGCAGTACTTC. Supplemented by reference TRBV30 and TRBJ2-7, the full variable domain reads SQTIHQWPATLVQPVGSPLSLECTVEGTSNPNLYWYRQAAGRGLQLLFYSVGIGQISSEVPQNLSASRPQDRQFILSSKKLLLSDSGFYLCAWANSGLGDEQYFGPGTRLTVT.

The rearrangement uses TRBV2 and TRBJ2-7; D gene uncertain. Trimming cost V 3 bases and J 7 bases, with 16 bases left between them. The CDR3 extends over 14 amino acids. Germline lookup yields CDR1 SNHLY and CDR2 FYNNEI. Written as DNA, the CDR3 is TGTGCCAGCAGTGATCGGCGTGACCTGCGGGAGCAGTACGTC. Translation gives CASSDRRDLREQYV.

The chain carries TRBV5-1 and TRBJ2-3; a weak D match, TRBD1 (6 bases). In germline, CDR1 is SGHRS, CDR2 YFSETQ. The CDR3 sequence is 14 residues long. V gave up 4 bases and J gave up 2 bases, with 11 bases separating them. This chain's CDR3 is CASSLGQLTDTQYF. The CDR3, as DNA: TGCGCCAGCAGCCTTGGACAGCTCACAGATACGCAGTATTTT.

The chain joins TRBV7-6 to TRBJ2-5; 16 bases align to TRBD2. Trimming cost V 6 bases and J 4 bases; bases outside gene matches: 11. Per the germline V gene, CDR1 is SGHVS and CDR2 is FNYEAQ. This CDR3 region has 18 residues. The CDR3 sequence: CASRRRGLAGGLVETQYF. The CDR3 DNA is TGTGCCAGCAGGCGGAGGGGACTAGCGGGGGGGCTGGTAGAGACCCAGTACTTC.

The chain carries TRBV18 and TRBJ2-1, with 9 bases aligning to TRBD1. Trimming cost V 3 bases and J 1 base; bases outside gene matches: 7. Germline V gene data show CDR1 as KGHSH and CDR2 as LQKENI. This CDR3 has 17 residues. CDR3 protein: CASSPRTGAGSYNEQFF. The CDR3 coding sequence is TGTGCCAGCTCACCTCGGACAGGGGCGGGGTCCTACAATGAGCAGTTCTTC.

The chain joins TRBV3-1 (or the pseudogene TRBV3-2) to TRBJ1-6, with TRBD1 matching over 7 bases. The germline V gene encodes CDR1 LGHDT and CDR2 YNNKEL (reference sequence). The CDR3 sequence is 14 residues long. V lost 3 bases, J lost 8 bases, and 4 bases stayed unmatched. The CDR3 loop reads CASSQGTAYSPLHF. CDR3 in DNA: TGTGCCAGCAGCCAGGGGACAGCCTATTCACCCCTCCACTTT.

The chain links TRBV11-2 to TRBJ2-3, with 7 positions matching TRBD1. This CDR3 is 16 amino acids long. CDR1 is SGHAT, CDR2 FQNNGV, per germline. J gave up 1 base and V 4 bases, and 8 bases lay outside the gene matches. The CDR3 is CASSSSQGVGTDTQYF. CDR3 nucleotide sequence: TGTGCCAGCAGCTCCTCCCAGGGGGTCGGCACAGATACGCAGTATTTT.

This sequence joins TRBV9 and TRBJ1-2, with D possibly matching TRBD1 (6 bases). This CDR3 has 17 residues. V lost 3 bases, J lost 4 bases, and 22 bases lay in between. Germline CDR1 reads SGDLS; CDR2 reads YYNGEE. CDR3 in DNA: TGTGCCAGCAGCGCCTCAAAAAGGGGGAATGGGAGCTATGGCTACACCTTC. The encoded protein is CASSASKRGNGSYGYTF.

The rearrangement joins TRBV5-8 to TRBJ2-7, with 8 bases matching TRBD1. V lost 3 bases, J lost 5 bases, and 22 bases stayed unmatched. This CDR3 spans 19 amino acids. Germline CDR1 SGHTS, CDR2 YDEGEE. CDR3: CASSSYLLPRQGSNHEQYF. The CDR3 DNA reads TGTGCCAGCAGCTCTTACCTCCTTCCTAGACAGGGGAGCAACCACGAGCAGTACTTC.

The CDR3 DNA reads as TGTGCCAGCTCACCACTCCAGGGAGGGGGAAGTAACTATGGCTACACCTTC. Translation: CASSPLQGGGSNYGYTF. The V and J genes are TRBV18 and TRBJ1-2; possibly TRBD1 for D (6 bases). Trimming left V 1 base short and J 1 base short, with 16 bases between. CDR1 is KGHSH, CDR2 LQKENI, per germline. CDR3 size: 17 residues. Complete variable domain (other parts from reference TRBV18 and TRBJ1-2): NAGVMQNPRHLVRRRGQEARLRCSPMKGHSHVYWYRQLPEEGLKFMVYLQKENIIDESGMPKERFSAEFPKEGPSILRIQQVVRGDSAAYFCASSPLQGGGSNYGYTFGSGTRLTVV.

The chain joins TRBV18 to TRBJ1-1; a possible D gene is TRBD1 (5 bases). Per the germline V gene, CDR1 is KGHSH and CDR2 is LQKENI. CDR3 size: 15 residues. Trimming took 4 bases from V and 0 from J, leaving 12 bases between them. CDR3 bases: TGTGCCAGCTCACAACGGACAATAGTGAACACTGAAGCTTTCTTT. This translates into CASSQRTIVNTEAFF.

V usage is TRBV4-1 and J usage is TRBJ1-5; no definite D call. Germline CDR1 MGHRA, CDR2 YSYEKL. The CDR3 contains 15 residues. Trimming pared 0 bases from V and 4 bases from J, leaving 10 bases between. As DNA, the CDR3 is TGCGCCAGCAGCCAAGATTCAACAAGAAATCAGCCCCAGCATTTT. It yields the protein CASSQDSTRNQPQHF.

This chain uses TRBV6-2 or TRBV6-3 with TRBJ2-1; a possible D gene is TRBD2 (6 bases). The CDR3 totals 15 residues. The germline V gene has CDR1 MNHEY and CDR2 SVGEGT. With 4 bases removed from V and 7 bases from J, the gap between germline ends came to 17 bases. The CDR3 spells CASSSPGGNLNEQFF. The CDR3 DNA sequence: TGTGCCAGCAGTTCCCCCGGGGGAAATTTAAATGAGCAGTTCTTC.